Each of the 17 T cell receptor beta chains below was sequenced from the same sample in a study of CD8+ T cells in alopecia areata. Extraction of RNA preceded its reverse transcription into cDNA, which served as the sequencing template. The assay was immunoSEQ multiplex PCR, and TCRdb's table has in-frame clones only and misses some. Of some 130,000 clones listed, almost 50% are singletons. Sequenced material: CD8+ T cells sorted from blood, taken at week 0. These receptors all come from a human donor with alopecia areata.

This clone was picked up a small number of times. The chain couples TRBV19 to TRBJ2-7; 9 bases align to TRBD1. CDR1 and CDR2 from the germline V gene are LNHDA and SQIVND (reference sequence). V shed 3 bases and J 3 bases; nucleotides not matched to a gene: 0. The CDR3 consists of 13 residues. The CDR3 DNA sequence: TGTGCCAGTAGTATGACAGGGGGCTACGAGCAGTACTTC. Protein: CASSMTGGYEQYF.

This clone appeared a single time. CDR3 DNA sequence: TGTGCCAGCGGCGACAGGACCAACTATGGCTACACCTTC. It specifies CASGDRTNYGYTF. The chain carries TRBV9 and TRBJ1-2; weak D call: TRBD1 (6 bases). Germline values: CDR1 SGDLS, CDR2 YYNGEE. V was pared by 7 bases and J by 2 bases, with 12 bases between. CDR3 length: 13 residues.

Only a few counts were recorded for this clone. The sample holds other DNA sequences that translate to the same CDR3. The chain combines TRBV7-9 with TRBJ1-1; D ambiguous. Germline V gene data show CDR1 as SEHNR and CDR2 as FQNEAQ (reference sequence). V lost 3 bases and J lost 3, with 5 bases in between. The CDR3 loop spans 12 amino acids. CDR3 in amino acids: CASSFGDTEAFF. CDR3 nucleotide sequence: TGTGCCAGCAGCTTCGGAGACACTGAAGCTTTCTTT.

The chain couples TRBV5-6 to TRBJ2-3; D ambiguous. The germline V and J ends were trimmed by 3 bases and 1 base, with 12 bases remaining between them. The CDR3 has 15 residues. Germline CDR1 is SGHDT and CDR2 is YYEEEE. The CDR3 region has the DNA TGTGCCAGCAGCTACGACGGCGAAGGCACAGATACGCAGTATTTT. It specifies CASSYDGEGTDTQYF.

The V and J genes are TRBV30 and TRBJ1-6; maybe TRBD1 (6 bases). Germline V gives CDR1 GTSNPN, CDR2 SVGIG (reference sequence). V was clipped by 1 base and J by 5 bases, with 21 bases between them. The CDR3 has 18 residues. CDR3 in amino acids: CAWSAGTLEYGNNSPLHF. CDR3 bases: TGTGCCTGGAGTGCCGGGACACTGGAATACGGCAATAATTCACCCCTCCACTTT.

The chain recombines TRBV7-6 with TRBJ2-5, with 8 bases identical to TRBD2. The length of the CDR3 is 18 residues. The germline CDR1 and CDR2 sequences are SGHVS and FNYEAQ. Trimming removed 3 bases from V and 7 bases from J; junction bases left unmatched: 19. This CDR3 reads CASSFHDAGTSPPMTQYF. The CDR3 nucleotides read TGTGCCAGCAGCTTCCACGACGCCGGGACTAGTCCCCCTATGACCCAGTACTTC.

The chain combines TRBV5-1 with TRBJ2-2; the match to TRBD1 covers 8 bases. The J segment lost 4 bases and the V segment lost 4 bases, leaving 6 bases of the junction unmatched. The CDR3 extends over 15 amino acids. Germline V CDR1 and CDR2: SGHRS, YFSETQ. The CDR3 reads CASSPGQGLTGELFF. The DNA of the CDR3 is TGCGCCAGCAGCCCTGGACAGGGCCTCACCGGGGAGCTGTTTTTT.

In this sample, this clone turned up a few times. The V gene is TRBV9, the J gene TRBJ2-4, with no clear D. This CDR3 is 13 amino acids long. The germline V gene has CDR1 SGDLS and CDR2 YYNGEE. Between the trimmed V and J ends, which lost 0 bases and 7 bases, there was a span of 8 bases. The CDR3 loop reads CASSVGGGNIQYF. CDR3 nucleotide sequence: TGTGCCAGCAGCGTAGGAGGCGGCAACATTCAGTACTTC. Full variable domain (remainder filled in from reference TRBV9 and TRBJ2-4): DSGVTQTPKHLITATGQRVTLRCSPRSGDLSVYWYQQSLDQGLQFLIQYYNGEERAKGNILERFSAQQFPDLHSELNLSSLELGDSALYFCASSVGGGNIQYFGAGTRLSVL.

The chain uses TRBV5-6 and TRBJ1-2, with TRBD1 identical over 7 bases. V lost 4 bases, J lost 4 bases, and 7 bases stayed unmatched. The germline CDR1 and CDR2 sequences are SGHDT and YYEEEE. The CDR3 contains 14 residues. In DNA form, the CDR3 reads TGTGCCAGCAGCCCGGCGACAGGGATCTATGGCTACACCTTC. This sequence encodes CASSPATGIYGYTF. The variable domain in full, completed from reference TRBV5-6 and TRBJ1-2, reads DAGVTQSPTHLIKTRGQQVTLRCSPKSGHDTVSWYQQALGQGPQFIFQYYEEEERQRGNFPDRFSGHQFPNYSSELNVNALLLGDSALYLCASSPATGIYGYTFGSGTRLTVV.

A few counts support this clone. This rearrangement joins TRBV30 to TRBJ2-2; D is uncertain. Germline V gives CDR1 GTSNPN, CDR2 SVGIG (reference sequence). This CDR3 is built from 12 residues. V lost 2 bases and J lost 2, with 3 bases in between. The CDR3 nucleotides are TGTGCCTGGAGTATTAACACCGGGGAGCTGTTTTTT. Translation gives CAWSINTGELFF.

The V and J genes are TRBV6-5 and TRBJ2-7, with no clear D. The CDR3 has 13 amino acids. V shed 6 bases and J shed 2 bases, with 11 bases lying between them. From germline, CDR1 is MNHEY and CDR2 SVGAGI. Here the CDR3 DNA reads TGTGCCAGCAGCCCCCCTCCCCCCTACGAGCAGTACTTC. It encodes CASSPPPPYEQYF.

The DNA of the CDR3 is TGTGCCAGCAGCCCCTCCTGGGGGCAGATCTACGAGCAGTACTTC. Translated, it gives CASSPSWGQIYEQYF. This rearrangement joins TRBV27 to TRBJ2-7; D perhaps matches TRBD1 (6 bases). CDR1 and CDR2 (germline): MNHEY, SMNVEV (reference sequence). This CDR3 has 15 amino acids. Between the trimmed V and J ends, which lost 6 bases and 3 bases, there was a span of 18 bases.

The V gene is TRBV27, the J gene TRBJ1-1; D is unclear. The CDR3 covers 16 residues. Per germline, CDR1 MNHEY and CDR2 SMNVEV (reference sequence). V lost 0 bases and J lost 3, with 14 bases in between. This CDR3 is CASSLSGFFSDTEAFF. The DNA for the CDR3 is TGTGCCAGCAGTTTATCCGGGTTCTTCTCGGACACTGAAGCTTTCTTT.

This sequence joins TRBV11-2 and TRBJ2-1; no clear D gene. The CDR3 consists of 12 residues. Germline V gives CDR1 SGHAT, CDR2 FQNNGV. Trimming removed 4 bases at V and 5 bases at J, with 6 bases between. The CDR3 sequence: CASSSENNEQFF. CDR3 coding DNA: TGTGCCAGCAGCTCAGAAAACAATGAGCAGTTCTTC. The full variable domain, rest sourced from reference TRBV11-2 and TRBJ2-1, is EAGVAQSPRYKIIEKRQSVAFWCNPISGHATLYWYQQILGQGPKLLIQFQNNGVVDDSQLPKDRFSAERLKGVDSTLKIQPAKLEDSAVYLCASSSENNEQFFGPGTRLTVL.

This clone has a single count. The chain joins TRBV9 to TRBJ1-2, with 7 bases fitting TRBD1. The germline CDR1 and CDR2 sequences are SGDLS and YYNGEE. Trimming took 4 bases from V and 2 from J; bases not matched to a gene: 11. The CDR3 is 16 residues long. The CDR3 region is CASSQTGTVRNYGYTF. The DNA for the CDR3 is TGTGCCAGCAGCCAAACAGGGACAGTAAGAAACTATGGCTACACCTTC. The full variable domain, with the rest looked up from reference TRBV9 and TRBJ1-2, is DSGVTQTPKHLITATGQRVTLRCSPRSGDLSVYWYQQSLDQGLQFLIQYYNGEERAKGNILERFSAQQFPDLHSELNLSSLELGDSALYFCASSQTGTVRNYGYTFGSGTRLTVV.

This clone appeared once. V is TRBV6-5 and J is TRBJ2-7; D is perhaps TRBD1 (5 bases). The length of the CDR3 is 12 residues. Per the germline V gene, CDR1 is MNHEY and CDR2 is SVGAGI. The V end was cut by 3 bases, the J end by 11 bases, with 14 bases between. DNA for the CDR3: TGTGCCAGCAGTTATCAGGGAAGATCGGAGTACTTC. As protein: CASSYQGRSEYF.

This clone was observed a handful of times. The chain couples TRBV30 to TRBJ2-3; D gene uncertain. This CDR3 region has 11 residues. Looked up from germline, CDR1 is GTSNPN and CDR2 is SVGIG (reference sequence). V was shortened by 0 bases and J by 5 bases, with 3 bases between the two germline ends. CDR3 sequence: CAWSVQDTQYF. The CDR3 DNA follows: TGTGCCTGGAGTGTACAAGATACGCAGTATTTT.